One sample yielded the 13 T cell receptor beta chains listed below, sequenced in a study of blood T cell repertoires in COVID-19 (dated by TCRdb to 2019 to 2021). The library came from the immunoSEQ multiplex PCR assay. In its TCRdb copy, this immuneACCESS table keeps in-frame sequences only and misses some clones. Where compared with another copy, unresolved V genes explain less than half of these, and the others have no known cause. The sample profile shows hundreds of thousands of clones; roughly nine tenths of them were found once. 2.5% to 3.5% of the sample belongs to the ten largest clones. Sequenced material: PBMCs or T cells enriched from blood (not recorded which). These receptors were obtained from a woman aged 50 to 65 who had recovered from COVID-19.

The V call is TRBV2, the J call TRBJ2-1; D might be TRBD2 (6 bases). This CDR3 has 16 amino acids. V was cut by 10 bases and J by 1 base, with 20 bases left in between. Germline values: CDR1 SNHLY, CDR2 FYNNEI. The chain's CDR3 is CATSRGLTPSYNEQFF. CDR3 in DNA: TGTGCCACGTCTCGAGGACTAACTCCTTCCTACAATGAGCAGTTCTTC.

The CDR3 sequence is CASNPGQGNQPQHF. CDR3 in DNA: TGTGCCAGCAATCCGGGACAGGGTAATCAGCCCCAGCATTTT. V gene TRBV6-5 combines with J gene TRBJ1-5; 9 bases agree with TRBD1. Germline lookup yields CDR1 MNHEY and CDR2 SVGAGI. V lost 7 bases, J lost 4 bases, and 5 bases stayed unmatched. This CDR3 contains 14 residues.

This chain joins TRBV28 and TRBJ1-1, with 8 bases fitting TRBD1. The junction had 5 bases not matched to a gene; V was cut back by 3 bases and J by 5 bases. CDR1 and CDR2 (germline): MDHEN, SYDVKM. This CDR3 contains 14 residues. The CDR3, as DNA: TGTGCCAGCAGTTTCCTGGACAGGGCTACTGAAGCTTTCTTT. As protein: CASSFLDRATEAFF.

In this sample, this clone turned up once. The CDR3 here is CASSLAVAYGYTF. The CDR3 DNA follows: TGTGCCAGCAGCTTGGCCGTCGCCTATGGCTACACCTTC. The gene calls are TRBV7-9 and TRBJ1-2; unclear D gene. The CDR3 is 13 residues long. V was pared by 3 bases and J by 4 bases, with 9 bases between. In germline, CDR1 is SEHNR, CDR2 FQNEAQ (reference sequence).

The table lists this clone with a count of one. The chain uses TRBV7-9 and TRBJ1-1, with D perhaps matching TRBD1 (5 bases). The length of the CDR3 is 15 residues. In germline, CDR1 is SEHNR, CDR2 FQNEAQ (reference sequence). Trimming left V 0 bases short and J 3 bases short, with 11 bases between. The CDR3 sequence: CASSLALGEDTEAFF. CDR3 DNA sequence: TGTGCCAGCAGCTTAGCGTTGGGGGAGGACACTGAAGCTTTCTTT.

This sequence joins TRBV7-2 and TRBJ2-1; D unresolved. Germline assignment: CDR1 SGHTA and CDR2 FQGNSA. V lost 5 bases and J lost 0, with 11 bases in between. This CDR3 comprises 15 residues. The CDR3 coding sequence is TGTGCCAGCAGCCAGGAACATAGCTCCTACAATGAGCAGTTCTTC. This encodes CASSQEHSSYNEQFF.

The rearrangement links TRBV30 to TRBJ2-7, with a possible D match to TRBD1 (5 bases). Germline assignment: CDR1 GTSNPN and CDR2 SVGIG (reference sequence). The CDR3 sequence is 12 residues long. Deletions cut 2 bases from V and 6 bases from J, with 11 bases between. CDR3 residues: CAWSPEGVEQYF. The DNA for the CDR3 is TGTGCCTGGAGTCCAGAAGGGGTCGAGCAGTACTTC.

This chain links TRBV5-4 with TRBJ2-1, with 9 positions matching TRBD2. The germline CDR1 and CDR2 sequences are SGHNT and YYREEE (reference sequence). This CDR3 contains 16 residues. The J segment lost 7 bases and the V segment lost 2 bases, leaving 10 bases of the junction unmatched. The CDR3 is CASSFISGRSSNEQFF. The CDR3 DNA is TGTGCCAGCAGCTTTATCAGCGGGAGGTCTTCGAATGAGCAGTTCTTC.

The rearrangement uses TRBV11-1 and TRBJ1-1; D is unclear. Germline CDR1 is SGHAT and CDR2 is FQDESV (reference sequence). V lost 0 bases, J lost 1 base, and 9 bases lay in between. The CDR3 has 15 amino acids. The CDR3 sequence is CASSLARAANTEAFF. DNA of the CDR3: TGTGCCAGCAGCTTAGCGCGGGCCGCGAACACTGAAGCTTTCTTT.

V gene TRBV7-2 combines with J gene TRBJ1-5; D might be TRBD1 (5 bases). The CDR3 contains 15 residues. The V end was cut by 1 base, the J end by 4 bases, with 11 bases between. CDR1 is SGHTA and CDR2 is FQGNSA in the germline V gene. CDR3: CASSLGRTSNQPQHF. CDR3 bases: TGTGCCAGCAGCTTAGGTCGGACATCGAATCAGCCCCAGCATTTT. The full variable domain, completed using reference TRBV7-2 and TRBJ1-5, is GAGVSQSPSNKVTEKGKDVELRCDPISGHTALYWYRQSLGQGLEFLIYFQGNSAPDKSGLPSDRFSAERTGGSVSTLTIQRTQQEDSAVYLCASSLGRTSNQPQHFGDGTRLSIL.

The CDR3 loop is CASSLGVASGSGELFF. The CDR3 nucleotides are TGTGCCAGCAGCTTAGGAGTGGCTAGCGGGAGCGGGGAGCTGTTTTTT. The rearrangement joins TRBV7-3 to TRBJ2-2; 10 nucleotides agree with TRBD2. V lost 2 bases, J lost 7 bases, and 7 bases stayed unmatched. This CDR3 is 16 amino acids long. The germline gives CDR1 SGHTA, CDR2 FQGTGA.

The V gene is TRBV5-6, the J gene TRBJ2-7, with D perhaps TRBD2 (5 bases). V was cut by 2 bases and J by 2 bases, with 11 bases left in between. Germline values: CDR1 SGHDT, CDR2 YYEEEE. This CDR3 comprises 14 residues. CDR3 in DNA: TGTGCCAGCAGCTTAGCAGAGAGGGCCTACGAGCAGTACTTC. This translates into CASSLAERAYEQYF.

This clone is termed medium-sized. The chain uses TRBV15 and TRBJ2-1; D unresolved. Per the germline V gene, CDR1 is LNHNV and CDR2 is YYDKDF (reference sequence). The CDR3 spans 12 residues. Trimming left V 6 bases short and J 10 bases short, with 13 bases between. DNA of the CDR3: TGTGCCACCAGAGAGTCAGGCCGCGAGCAGTTCTTC. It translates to CATRESGREQFF.